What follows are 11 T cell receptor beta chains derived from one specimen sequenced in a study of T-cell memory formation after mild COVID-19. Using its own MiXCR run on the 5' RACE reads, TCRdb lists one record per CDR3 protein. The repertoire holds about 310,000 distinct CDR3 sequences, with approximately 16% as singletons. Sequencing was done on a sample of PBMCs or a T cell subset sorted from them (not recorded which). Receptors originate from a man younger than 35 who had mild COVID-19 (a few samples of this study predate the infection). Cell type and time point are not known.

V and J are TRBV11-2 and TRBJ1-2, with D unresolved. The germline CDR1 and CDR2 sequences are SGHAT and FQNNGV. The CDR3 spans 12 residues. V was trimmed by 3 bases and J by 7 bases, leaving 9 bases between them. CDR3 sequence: CASSLGYGGYTF. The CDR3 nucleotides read TGTGCCAGCAGCTTGGGGTACGGTGGCTACACCTTC.

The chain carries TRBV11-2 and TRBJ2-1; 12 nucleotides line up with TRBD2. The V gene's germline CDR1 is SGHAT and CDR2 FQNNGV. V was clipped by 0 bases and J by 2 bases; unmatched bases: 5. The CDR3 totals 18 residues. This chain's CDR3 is CASSLDRTSGGTYNEQFF. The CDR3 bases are TGTGCCAGCAGCTTAGATAGAACTAGCGGGGGGACCTACAATGAGCAGTTCTTC.

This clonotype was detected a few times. CDR3 loop: CASIRGSGARTAGGAEAFF. For the CDR3, the DNA is TGTGCCAGTATTAGGGGGAGTGGAGCTAGAACGGCGGGAGGAGCTGAAGCTTTCTTT. The chain combines TRBV6-2 or TRBV6-3 with TRBJ1-1; a weak D match, TRBD1 (6 bases). The germline CDR1 and CDR2 sequences are MNHEY and SVGEGT. This CDR3 contains 19 residues. V dropped 9 bases and J dropped 6 bases, with 35 bases sitting between them.

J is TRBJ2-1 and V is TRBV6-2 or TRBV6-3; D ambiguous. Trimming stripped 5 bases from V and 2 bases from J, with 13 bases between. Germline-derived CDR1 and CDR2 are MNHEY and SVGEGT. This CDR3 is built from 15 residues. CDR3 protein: CASSRGPTTYNEQFF. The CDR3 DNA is TGTGCCAGCAGTAGAGGACCCACCACCTACAATGAGCAGTTCTTC.

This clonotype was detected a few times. CDR3 sequence: CASSSPPAGWQQFF. The DNA of the CDR3 is TGTGCCAGCAGCTCACCTCCCGCAGGGTGGCAGCAGTTCTTC. This chain links TRBV7-2 with TRBJ2-1; D perhaps matches TRBD1 (5 bases). The CDR3 has 14 amino acids. CDR1 and CDR2 from the germline V gene are SGHTA and FQGNSA. The germline V and J ends were trimmed by 4 bases and 11 bases, with 18 bases remaining between them.

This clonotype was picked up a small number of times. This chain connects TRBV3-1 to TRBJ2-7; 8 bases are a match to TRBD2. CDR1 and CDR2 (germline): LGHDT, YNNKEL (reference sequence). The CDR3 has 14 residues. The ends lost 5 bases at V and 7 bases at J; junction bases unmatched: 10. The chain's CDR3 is CASSLRGGRREQYF. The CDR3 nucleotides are TGTGCCAGCAGCTTACGGGGGGGCCGGAGGGAGCAGTACTTC.

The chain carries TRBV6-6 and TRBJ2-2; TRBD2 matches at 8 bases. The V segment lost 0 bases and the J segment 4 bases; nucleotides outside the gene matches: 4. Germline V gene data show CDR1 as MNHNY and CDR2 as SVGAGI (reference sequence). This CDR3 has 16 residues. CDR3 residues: CASSYSGLGSTGELFF. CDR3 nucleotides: TGTGCCAGCAGTTACTCGGGACTAGGGAGCACCGGGGAGCTGTTTTTT.

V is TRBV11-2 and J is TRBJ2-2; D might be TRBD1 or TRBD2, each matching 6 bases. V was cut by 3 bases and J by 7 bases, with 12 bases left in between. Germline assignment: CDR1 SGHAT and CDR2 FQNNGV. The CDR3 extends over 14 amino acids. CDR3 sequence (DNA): TGTGCCAGCAGCTTCTCTAGGGGGGTCGGGGAGCTGTTTTTT. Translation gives CASSFSRGVGELFF.

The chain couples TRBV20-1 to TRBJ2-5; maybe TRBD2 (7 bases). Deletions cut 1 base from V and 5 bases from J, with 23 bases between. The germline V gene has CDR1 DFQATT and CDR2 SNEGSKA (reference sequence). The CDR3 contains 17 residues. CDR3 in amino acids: CSARASEGGTPGETQYF. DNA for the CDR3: TGCAGTGCTAGAGCATCCGAGGGGGGGACTCCGGGCGAGACCCAGTACTTC.

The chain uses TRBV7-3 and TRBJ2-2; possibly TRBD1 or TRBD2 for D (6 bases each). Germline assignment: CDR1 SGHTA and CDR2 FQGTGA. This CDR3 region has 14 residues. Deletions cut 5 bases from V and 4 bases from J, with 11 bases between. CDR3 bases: TGTGCCAGCAGCAGGGGGGCGCTCACCGGGGAGCTGTTTTTT. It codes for CASSRGALTGELFF. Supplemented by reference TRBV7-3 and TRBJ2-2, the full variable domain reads GAGVSQTPSNKVTEKGKYVELRCDPISGHTALYWYRQSLGQGPEFLIYFQGTGAADDSGLPNDRFFAVRPEGSVSTLKIQRTERGDSAVYLCASSRGALTGELFFGEGSRLTVL.

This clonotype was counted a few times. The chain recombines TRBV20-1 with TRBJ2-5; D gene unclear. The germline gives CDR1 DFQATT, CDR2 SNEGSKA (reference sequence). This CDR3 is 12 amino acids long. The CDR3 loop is CSFDLAGETQYF. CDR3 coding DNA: TGCAGCTTCGATCTGGCCGGGGAGACCCAGTACTTC.